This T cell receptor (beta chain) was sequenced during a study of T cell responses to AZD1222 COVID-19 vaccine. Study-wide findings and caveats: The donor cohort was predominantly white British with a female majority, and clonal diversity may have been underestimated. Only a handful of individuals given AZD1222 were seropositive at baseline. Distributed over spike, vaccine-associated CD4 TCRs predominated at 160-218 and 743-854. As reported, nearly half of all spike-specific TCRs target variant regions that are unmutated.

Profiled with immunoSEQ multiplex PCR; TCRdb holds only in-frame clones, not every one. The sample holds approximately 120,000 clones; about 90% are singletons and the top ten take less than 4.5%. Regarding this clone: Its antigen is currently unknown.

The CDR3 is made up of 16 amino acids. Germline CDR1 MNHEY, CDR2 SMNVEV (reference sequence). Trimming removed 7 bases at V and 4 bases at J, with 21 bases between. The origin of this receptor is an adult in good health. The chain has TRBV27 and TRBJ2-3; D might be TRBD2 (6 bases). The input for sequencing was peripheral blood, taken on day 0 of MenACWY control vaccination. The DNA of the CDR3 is TGTGCCAGCACGACCCTTAACGGGAGTTTTCCAGATACGCAGTATTTT. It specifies CASTTLNGSFPDTQYF.